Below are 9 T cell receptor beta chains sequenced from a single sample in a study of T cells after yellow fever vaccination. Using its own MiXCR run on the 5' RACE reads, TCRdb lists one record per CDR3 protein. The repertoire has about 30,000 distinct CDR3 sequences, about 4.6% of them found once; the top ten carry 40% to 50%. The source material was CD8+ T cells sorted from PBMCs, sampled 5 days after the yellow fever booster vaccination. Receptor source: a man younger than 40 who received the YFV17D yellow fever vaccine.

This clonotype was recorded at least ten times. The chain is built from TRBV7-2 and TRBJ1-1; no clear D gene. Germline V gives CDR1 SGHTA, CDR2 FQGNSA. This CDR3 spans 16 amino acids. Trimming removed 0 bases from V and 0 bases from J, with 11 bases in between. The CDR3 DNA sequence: TGTGCCAGCAGCTTAGCGAGGGAGCTAATGAACACTGAAGCTTTCTTT. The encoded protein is CASSLARELMNTEAFF.

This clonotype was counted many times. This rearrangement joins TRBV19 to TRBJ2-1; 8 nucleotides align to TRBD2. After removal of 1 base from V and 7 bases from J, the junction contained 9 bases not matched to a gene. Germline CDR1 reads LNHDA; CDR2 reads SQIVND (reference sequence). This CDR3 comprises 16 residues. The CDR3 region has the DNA TGTGCCAGTAGTATAGTAAGCGGGAGTAGGGGTAATGAGCAGTTCTTC. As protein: CASSIVSGSRGNEQFF.

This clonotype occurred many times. CDR3 nucleotide sequence: TGTGCCAGCATCAGGGGGTCCTACGAGCAGTACTTC. Its protein is CASIRGSYEQYF. This chain connects TRBV2 to TRBJ2-7, with TRBD1 identical over 7 bases. The CDR3 has 12 residues. Germline loops: CDR1 SNHLY, CDR2 FYNNEI. The V and J ends lost 7 bases and 1 base, in that order; junction bases with no gene match: 1.

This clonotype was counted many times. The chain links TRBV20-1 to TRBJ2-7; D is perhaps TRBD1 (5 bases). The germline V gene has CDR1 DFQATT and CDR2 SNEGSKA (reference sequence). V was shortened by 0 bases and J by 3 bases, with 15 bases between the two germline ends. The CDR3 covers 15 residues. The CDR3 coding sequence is TGCAGTGCTAGAGATACGGTAGACAGCTACTACGAGCAGTACTTC. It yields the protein CSARDTVDSYYEQYF.

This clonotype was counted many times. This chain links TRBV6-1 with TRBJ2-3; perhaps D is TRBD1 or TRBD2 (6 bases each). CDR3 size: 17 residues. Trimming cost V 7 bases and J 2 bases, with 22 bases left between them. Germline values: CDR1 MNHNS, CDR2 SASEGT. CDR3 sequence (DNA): TGTGCCAGCACCGAAGGGGAGCTGGGGGGCGCCACAGATACGCAGTATTTT. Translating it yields CASTEGELGGATDTQYF.

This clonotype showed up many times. CDR3: CSARAMDRNNEQFF. In nucleotides, the CDR3 is TGCAGTGCTAGAGCCATGGACAGAAACAATGAGCAGTTCTTC. This chain joins TRBV20-1 and TRBJ2-1; tentative D call: TRBD1 (6 bases). V lost 1 base and J 5 bases, leaving 12 bases between the germline ends. Per the germline V gene, CDR1 is DFQATT and CDR2 is SNEGSKA (reference sequence). This CDR3 is built from 14 residues.

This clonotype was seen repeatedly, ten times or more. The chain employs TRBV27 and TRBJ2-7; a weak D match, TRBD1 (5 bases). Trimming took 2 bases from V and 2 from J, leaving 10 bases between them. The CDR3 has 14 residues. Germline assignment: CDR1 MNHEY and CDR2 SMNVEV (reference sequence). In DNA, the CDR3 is TGTGCCAGCAGTTTAATGGCAGGGACCTACGAGCAGTACTTC. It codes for CASSLMAGTYEQYF.

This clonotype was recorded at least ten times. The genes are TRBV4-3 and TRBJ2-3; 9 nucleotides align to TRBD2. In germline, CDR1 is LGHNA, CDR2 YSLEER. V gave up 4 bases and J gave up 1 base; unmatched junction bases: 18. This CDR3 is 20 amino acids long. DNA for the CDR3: TGCGCCAGCAGCCTTGGACTGAGACTAGCGGAGAGGATGGGCACAGATACGCAGTATTTT. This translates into CASSLGLRLAERMGTDTQYF.

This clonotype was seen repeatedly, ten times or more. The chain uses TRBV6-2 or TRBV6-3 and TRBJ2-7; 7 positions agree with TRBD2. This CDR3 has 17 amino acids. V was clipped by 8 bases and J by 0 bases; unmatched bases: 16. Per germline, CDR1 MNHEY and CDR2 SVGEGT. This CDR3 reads CASCSIESRTSSYEQYF. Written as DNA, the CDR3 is TGTGCCAGCTGCAGCATTGAGTCGAGGACTAGCTCCTACGAGCAGTACTTC.